This entry features one T cell receptor (beta chain) sequence. The antigen remains unidentified. Germline lookup yields CDR1 SGHRS and CDR2 YFSETQ. The CDR3 extends over 15 amino acids. Losses at the gene ends were 0 bases for V and 4 bases for J; bases not matched to a gene: 4. This record comes from a study of response to subunit inactivated influenza vaccine. Findings and caveats of the study: T cells newly recruited by each seasonal influenza vaccination are few, the authors suggested.

TCRdb itself ran the RT-PCR reads through MiXCR, one entry per CDR3 protein. Among hundreds of thousands of distinct CDR3 sequences listed, 7.5% to 8.5% were seen once. This rearrangement joins TRBV5-1 to TRBJ1-2; 9 positions match TRBD1. The receptor comes from a man aged 50-75 years who received an inactivated influenza vaccine. Material: PBMCs from blood, obtained around 2 years after vaccination. CDR3 in amino acids: CASSLDGQGIYGYTF. CDR3 bases: TGCGCCAGCAGCTTGGATGGACAGGGGATCTATGGCTACACCTTC.